What follows is one T cell receptor (beta chain) and its context. Its target antigen remains unknown. Base qualities are not at hand, and no much larger clone is one base apart. The data are from a study of blood T cell repertoires in COVID-19 (dated by TCRdb to about 2020). Regarding the research as a whole: Samples from collaborators originated in the United States, Italy and Spain and spanned both the acute and convalescent phases of COVID-19. Deeply sampled blood TCRbeta repertoires from subjects exposed to, actively infected with, or recovered from COVID-19 were included in the dataset. A de-identified subject ID, COVID-19 status, age in years and sex were almost always included in the sample metadata. The samples were drawn from the first 160 participants of the ongoing ImmuneRACE study and from 1,254 subjects provided by 6 global collaborators. HLA class I and class II types, where available, came from metadata supplied by the sample provider rather than from assay-based typing. The prospective study material was composed of cDNA or gDNA derived from T cells, B-cell-depleted T cells, or PBMCs. The repertoires were released in a freely available public database intended as a resource for research on the immune response to SARS-CoV-2. What the study reported, not specific to this receptor: How much clinical and demographic metadata was included differed by source and by participant, and the metadata was provided uncurated.

The collaborating institutions used their own protocols to collect whole blood in K2EDTA tubes. For TCRbeta analysis, collaborator samples were shipped as frozen whole blood, as isolated PBMCs, or as DNA extracted from either sample type. TCRbeta CDR3 regions were amplified from genomic DNA by means of the immunoSEQ Assay, a bias-controlled multiplex PCR. Regarding the original processing steps: Nucleated cell counts per sample were estimated from amplification of reference gene primers within the assay. To quantify the absolute abundance of each unique TCRbeta CDR3 rearrangement, sequence reads were collapsed and filtered. For each sample, productive Simpson clonality was calculated as the square root of Simpson's diversity index across productive rearrangements. The source is immuneACCESS, and TCRdb retained only in-frame sequences with V and J called. Part of the clones is not carried over; for the studies checked, unresolved V genes explain less than half of this, and the remainder is unexplained. The DNA gave D and trimming, while V, J and clone size come from that table. Present in this sample are approximately 330,000 clones, roughly 90% of which were seen just once. In total, the top ten clones hold roughly 4% of the sample.

CDR1 is given as SNHLY and CDR2 as FYNNEI, both from the germline V gene. The germline V and J ends show losses of 6 bases and 0 bases respectively, and no gene match explains 4 bases of the junction. The CDR3, from cysteine to phenylalanine, totals 15 residues. Of the read, only the CDR3 DNA is kept; its 45 bases are in frame from base 1. The sequence joins TRBV2 to TRBJ1-5, and 8 bases in between align with TRBD1. The receptor's source is a woman aged 45-65 years with active or convalescent COVID-19. The specimen sequenced was peripheral blood. The sequenced DNA: TGTGCCAGCAGGGACAGGGAATATAGCAATCAGCCCCAGCATTTT. Its protein reads: CASRDREYSNQPQHF.